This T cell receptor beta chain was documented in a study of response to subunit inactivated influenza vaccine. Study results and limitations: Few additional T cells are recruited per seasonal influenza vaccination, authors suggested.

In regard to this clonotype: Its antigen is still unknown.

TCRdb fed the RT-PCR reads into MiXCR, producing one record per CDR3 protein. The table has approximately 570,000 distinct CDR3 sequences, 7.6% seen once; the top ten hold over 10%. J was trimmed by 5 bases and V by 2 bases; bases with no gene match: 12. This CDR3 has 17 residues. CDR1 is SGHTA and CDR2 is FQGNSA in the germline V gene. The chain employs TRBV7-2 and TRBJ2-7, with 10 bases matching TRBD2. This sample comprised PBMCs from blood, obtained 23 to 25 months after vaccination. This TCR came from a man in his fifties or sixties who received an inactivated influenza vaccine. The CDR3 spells CASSLSWGTSVPNEQYF. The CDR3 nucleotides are TGTGCCAGCAGCTTAAGCTGGGGGACTAGCGTCCCAAACGAGCAGTACTTC.